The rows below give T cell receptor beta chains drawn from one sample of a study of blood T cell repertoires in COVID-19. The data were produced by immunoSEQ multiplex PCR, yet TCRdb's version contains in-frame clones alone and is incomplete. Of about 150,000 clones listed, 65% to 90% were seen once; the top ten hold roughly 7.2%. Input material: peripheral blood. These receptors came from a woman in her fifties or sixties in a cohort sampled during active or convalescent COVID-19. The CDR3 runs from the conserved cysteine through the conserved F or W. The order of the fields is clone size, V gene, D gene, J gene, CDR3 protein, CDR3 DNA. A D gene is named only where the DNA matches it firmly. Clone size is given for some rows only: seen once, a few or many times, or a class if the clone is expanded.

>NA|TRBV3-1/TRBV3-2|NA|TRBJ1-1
CASSQATLEAFF
TGTGCCAGCAGCCAAGCGACTTTGGAAGCTTTCTTT
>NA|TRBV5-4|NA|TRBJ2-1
CASSVGRGIVYEQFF
TGTGCCAGCAGCGTCGGACGGGGGATCGTCTATGAGCAGTTCTTC
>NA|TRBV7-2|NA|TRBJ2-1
CASSLVSGFSHEQFF
TGTGCCAGCAGCTTAGTGTCAGGTTTCAGCCATGAGCAGTTCTTC
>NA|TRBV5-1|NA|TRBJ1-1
CASRTDSTEAFF
TGCGCCAGCAGGACGGACAGCACTGAAGCTTTCTTT
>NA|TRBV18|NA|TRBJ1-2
CASSRGGELEGYTF
TGTGCCAGCTCACGTGGAGGGGAATTGGAGGGCTACACCTTC
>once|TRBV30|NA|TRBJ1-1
CAWTSQGGTEAFF
TGTGCCTGGACATCCCAGGGAGGCACTGAAGCTTTCTTT
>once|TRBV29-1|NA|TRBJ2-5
CSGRPGAQETQYF
TGCAGCGGTAGGCCTGGGGCCCAAGAGACCCAGTACTTC
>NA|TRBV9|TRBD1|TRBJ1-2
CASSVASTGEANYGYTF
TGTGCCAGCAGCGTAGCCTCGACAGGGGAGGCTAACTATGGCTACACCTTC
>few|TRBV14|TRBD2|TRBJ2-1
CASSHDTAGWSNEQFF
TGTGCCAGCAGCCATGATACAGCGGGGTGGTCCAATGAGCAGTTCTTC
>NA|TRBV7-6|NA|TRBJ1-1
CASSLEAGRSTEAFF
TGTGCCAGCAGCCTTGAGGCAGGGAGGAGCACTGAAGCTTTCTTT
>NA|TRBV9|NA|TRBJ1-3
CASSANSGNTIYF
TGTGCCAGCAGCGCCAACTCTGGAAACACCATATATTTT